This note documents a single T cell receptor beta chain sequence. This sample was taken from a study of blood T cell repertoires in COVID-19. Across the study: COVID-19 samples, acute and convalescent, were from the United States, Italy and Spain. T cells, B-cell-depleted T cells, or PBMCs provided the cDNA or gDNA that served as material.

Source study methods: Counts of nucleated cells, estimated from reference gene primer amplification, were obtained. Some clones are missing from TCRdb's copy, which holds only in-frame ones; the method was immunoSEQ multiplex PCR. Clone size and V and J calls were adopted from that table, with D and trimming inferred from the DNA. The sample includes some 140,000 clones, about 90% of them seen just once. V lost 6 bases, J lost 7 bases, and 3 bases stayed unmatched. The germline V gene encodes CDR1 MDHEN and CDR2 SYDVKM. The CDR3 totals 12 residues. The receptor's source is a man in his fifties with acute or convalescent COVID-19. The chain has TRBV28 and TRBJ1-2, with TRBD1 matching 9 bases. The sample was peripheral blood. The DNA of the CDR3 is TGTGCCAGCAGCAGACAGGGGGTTGGCTACACCTTC. The encoded protein is CASSRQGVGYTF.